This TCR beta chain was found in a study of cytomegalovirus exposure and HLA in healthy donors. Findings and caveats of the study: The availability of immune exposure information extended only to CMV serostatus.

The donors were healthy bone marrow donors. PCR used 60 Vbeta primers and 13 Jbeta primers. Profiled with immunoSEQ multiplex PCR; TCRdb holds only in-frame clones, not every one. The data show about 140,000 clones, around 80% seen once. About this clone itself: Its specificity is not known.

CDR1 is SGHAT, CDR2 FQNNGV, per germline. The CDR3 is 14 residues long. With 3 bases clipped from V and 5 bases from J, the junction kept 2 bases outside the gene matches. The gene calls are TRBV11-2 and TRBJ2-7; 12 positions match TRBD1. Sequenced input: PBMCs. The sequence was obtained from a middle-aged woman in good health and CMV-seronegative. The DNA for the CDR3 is TGTGCCAGCAGCTTCGGGACAGGGGGCGACGAGCAGTACTTC. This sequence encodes CASSFGTGGDEQYF.